This T cell receptor (beta chain) was recorded in a study of blood T cell repertoires in COVID-19. The overall study: Researchers got acute and convalescent COVID-19 samples from the United States, Italy and Spain. PBMCs, B-cell-depleted T cells, or T cells provided the cDNA or gDNA that made up the material.

Trimming took off 5 bases at V and 0 bases at J, with 12 bases between the two ends. The CDR3 contains 15 residues. The germline V gene has CDR1 LNHDA and CDR2 SQIVND (reference sequence). In the study's own analysis: Amplified reference gene primers provided the basis for estimating nucleated cell counts. The method was immunoSEQ multiplex PCR; TCRdb's version includes in-frame clones alone and lacks a portion of them. V and J calls and clone size are as listed in that table; D and trimming were resolved from the DNA. Of 200,000 to 300,000 clones detected, 70% to 85% appear once; the ten largest clones hold about 10%.

V gene TRBV19 combines with J gene TRBJ2-3, with a weak D call TRBD1 (5 bases). Source material: peripheral blood. The origin of this receptor is an elderly man with acute or convalescent COVID-19. The CDR3 protein is CASSLRQLSTDTQYF. The CDR3 DNA is TGTGCCAGTAGTCTACGACAGCTTAGCACAGATACGCAGTATTTT. Full variable domain (missing parts from reference TRBV19 and TRBJ2-3): DGGITQSPKYLFRKEGQNVTLSCEQNLNHDAMYWYRQDPGQGLRLIYYSQIVNDFQKGDIAEGYSVSREKKESFPLTVTSAQKNPTAFYLCASSLRQLSTDTQYFGPGTRLTVL.